Listed below are T cell receptor beta chains from one sample, sequenced in a study of blood T cells in healthy people across ages. TCRdb reprocessed the 5' RACE reads with MiXCR, giving one entry per CDR3 protein. Among around 900,000 distinct CDR3 sequences listed, 29% were seen once. Sequenced: blood. These TCRs come from a woman aged 80 or over in good health. Both conserved end residues are part of each CDR3. The order of the fields is CDR3 length, clone size, V gene, D gene, J gene, CDR3 DNA, CDR3 protein. The D gene is left open where the match is weak. A row's size may be missing; if present it is once, few, many or a size class.

cdr3_length: 18; clone_size: many; v_call: TRBV4-3; d_call: NA; j_call: TRBJ1-2; cdr3_nt: TGCGCCAGCAGCCAGGATCTAAAGGGCCAACCTCCAAACTATGGCTACACCTTC; cdr3_aa: CASSQDLKGQPPNYGYTF
cdr3_length: 15; clone_size: many; v_call: TRBV5-1; d_call: NA; j_call: TRBJ2-3; cdr3_nt: TGCGCCAGCAGCTTGGAAGGCGTCCACACAGATACGCAGTATTTT; cdr3_aa: CASSLEGVHTDTQYF
cdr3_length: 21; clone_size: NA; v_call: TRBV7-5; d_call: NA; j_call: TRBJ2-1; cdr3_nt: NA; cdr3_aa: CISVSEAYRGAGEGSYNEQFF
cdr3_length: 13; clone_size: NA; v_call: TRBV18; d_call: TRBD1; j_call: TRBJ1-1; cdr3_nt: TGTGCCAGCTCACCGCAGGGGGCGGGTGAAGCTTTCTTT; cdr3_aa: CASSPQGAGEAFF
cdr3_length: 15; clone_size: NA; v_call: TRBV12-3/TRBV12-4; d_call: TRBD2; j_call: TRBJ2-1; cdr3_nt: TGTGCCAGCAGTCTGAGCGGGGGGGTTACCAATGAGCAGTTCTTC; cdr3_aa: CASSLSGGVTNEQFF
cdr3_length: 13; clone_size: many; v_call: TRBV4-3; d_call: NA; j_call: TRBJ1-2; cdr3_nt: TGCGCCAGCAGCCAAGACTTCGGCTATGGCTACACCTTC; cdr3_aa: CASSQDFGYGYTF
cdr3_length: 13; clone_size: many; v_call: TRBV6-6; d_call: NA; j_call: TRBJ2-1; cdr3_nt: TGTGCCAGCCGGCAAAGCTCCTACAATGAGCAGTTCTTC; cdr3_aa: CASRQSSYNEQFF
cdr3_length: 14; clone_size: many; v_call: TRBV20-1; d_call: TRBD1; j_call: TRBJ2-3; cdr3_nt: TGCAGTGCTAGGACGACAGGGAGCGCAGATACGCAGTATTTT; cdr3_aa: CSARTTGSADTQYF
cdr3_length: 13; clone_size: NA; v_call: TRBV5-1; d_call: TRBD2; j_call: TRBJ2-1; cdr3_nt: TGCGCCAGCAGAACTAGCGAGTACAATGAGCAGTTCTTC; cdr3_aa: CASRTSEYNEQFF
cdr3_length: 16; clone_size: NA; v_call: TRBV6-1; d_call: NA; j_call: TRBJ2-5; cdr3_nt: TGTGCCAACAGTGTCTTCTCGGCCGGGGGCTCGGAGACCCAGTACTTC; cdr3_aa: CANSVFSAGGSETQYF
cdr3_length: 14; clone_size: NA; v_call: TRBV2; d_call: TRBD1; j_call: TRBJ2-6; cdr3_nt: TGTGCCAGCAGTGGTTCAGAGGGGGCCAACGTCCGGACTTTC; cdr3_aa: CASSGSEGANVRTF
cdr3_length: 16; clone_size: many; v_call: TRBV28; d_call: TRBD1; j_call: TRBJ2-3; cdr3_nt: TGTGCCAGCAGTTTATTGGGACAGGGGAATGTAGATACGCAGTATTTT; cdr3_aa: CASSLLGQGNVDTQYF
cdr3_length: 19; clone_size: many; v_call: TRBV4-3; d_call: TRBD2; j_call: TRBJ2-3; cdr3_nt: TGCGCCAGCAGCCAAGAGGCGACTAGCGGGTGGGATGGCACAGATACGCAGTATTTT; cdr3_aa: CASSQEATSGWDGTDTQYF
cdr3_length: 20; clone_size: many; v_call: TRBV11-2; d_call: TRBD1; j_call: TRBJ1-1; cdr3_nt: TGTGCCAGCAGCTCACCTACGTCGGGGGACAGGAACCGACTGAACACTGAAGCTTTCTTT; cdr3_aa: CASSSPTSGDRNRLNTEAFF
cdr3_length: 16; clone_size: many; v_call: TRBV4-3; d_call: NA; j_call: TRBJ2-7; cdr3_nt: TGCGCCAGCAGCCAAGATTGGCGGCAGAGCTCCTACGAGCAGTACTTC; cdr3_aa: CASSQDWRQSSYEQYF
cdr3_length: 15; clone_size: NA; v_call: TRBV20-1; d_call: NA; j_call: TRBJ2-1; cdr3_nt: TGCAGTGCTAGAGATTACATTGGCGCCTACAATGAGCAGTTCTTC; cdr3_aa: CSARDYIGAYNEQFF
cdr3_length: 13; clone_size: many; v_call: TRBV7-2; d_call: NA; j_call: TRBJ1-5; cdr3_nt: TGTGCCAGCAGCTTACCCCAGGGTTGGCCCCAGCATTTT; cdr3_aa: CASSLPQGWPQHF
cdr3_length: 14; clone_size: NA; v_call: TRBV12-3/TRBV12-4; d_call: TRBD1; j_call: TRBJ1-1; cdr3_nt: TGTGCCAGCAGCCGGACAGGGGCGGAAACTGAAGCTTTCTTT; cdr3_aa: CASSRTGAETEAFF
cdr3_length: 16; clone_size: few; v_call: TRBV24-1; d_call: TRBD1; j_call: TRBJ1-5; cdr3_nt: TGTGCCACCAGTGATTCGGGACAGGGGTCAGGGCAGCCCCAGCATTTT; cdr3_aa: CATSDSGQGSGQPQHF
cdr3_length: 16; clone_size: once; v_call: TRBV5-1; d_call: TRBD1; j_call: TRBJ1-4; cdr3_nt: TGCGCCAGCAGCTTGGCAGGGGGCCAGGGGAATGAAAAACTGTTTTTT; cdr3_aa: CASSLAGGQGNEKLFF
cdr3_length: 14; clone_size: NA; v_call: TRBV5-1; d_call: TRBD2; j_call: TRBJ2-7; cdr3_nt: TGCGCCAGCGCCATAGCGGGGGACTCCTACGAGCAGTACTTC; cdr3_aa: CASAIAGDSYEQYF
cdr3_length: 16; clone_size: many; v_call: TRBV4-1; d_call: NA; j_call: TRBJ1-5; cdr3_nt: TGCGCCAGCAGCCAAGAAGTCAAGGGAAATGATCAGCCCCAGCATTTT; cdr3_aa: CASSQEVKGNDQPQHF
cdr3_length: 14; clone_size: NA; v_call: TRBV5-1; d_call: TRBD1; j_call: TRBJ2-1; cdr3_nt: TGCGCCAGCAGCCGCCGGGACAGTTCCAATGAGCAGTTCTTC; cdr3_aa: CASSRRDSSNEQFF
cdr3_length: 13; clone_size: many; v_call: TRBV4-3; d_call: NA; j_call: TRBJ1-2; cdr3_nt: TGCGCCAGCAGCCGCGACGGGCGGTATGGCTACACCTTC; cdr3_aa: CASSRDGRYGYTF